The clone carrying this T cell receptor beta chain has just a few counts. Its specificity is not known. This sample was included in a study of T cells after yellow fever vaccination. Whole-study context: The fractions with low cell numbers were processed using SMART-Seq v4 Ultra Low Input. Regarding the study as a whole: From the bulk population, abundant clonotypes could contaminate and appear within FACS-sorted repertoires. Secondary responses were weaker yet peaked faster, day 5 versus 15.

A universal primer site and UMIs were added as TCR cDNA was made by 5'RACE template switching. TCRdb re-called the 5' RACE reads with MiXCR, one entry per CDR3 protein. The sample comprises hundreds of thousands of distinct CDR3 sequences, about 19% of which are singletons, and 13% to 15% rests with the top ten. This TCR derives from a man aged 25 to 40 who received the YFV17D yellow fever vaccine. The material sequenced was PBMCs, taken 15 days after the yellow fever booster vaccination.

The CDR3 here is CSARSSSKTDTQYF. The CDR3 coding sequence is TGCAGTGCTAGGTCTAGTAGTAAAACAGATACGCAGTATTTT. V usage is TRBV20-1 and J usage is TRBJ2-3; D remains ambiguous. CDR1 and CDR2 (germline): DFQATT, SNEGSKA (reference sequence). V lost 3 bases and J lost 3, with 13 bases in between. The CDR3 consists of 14 residues.